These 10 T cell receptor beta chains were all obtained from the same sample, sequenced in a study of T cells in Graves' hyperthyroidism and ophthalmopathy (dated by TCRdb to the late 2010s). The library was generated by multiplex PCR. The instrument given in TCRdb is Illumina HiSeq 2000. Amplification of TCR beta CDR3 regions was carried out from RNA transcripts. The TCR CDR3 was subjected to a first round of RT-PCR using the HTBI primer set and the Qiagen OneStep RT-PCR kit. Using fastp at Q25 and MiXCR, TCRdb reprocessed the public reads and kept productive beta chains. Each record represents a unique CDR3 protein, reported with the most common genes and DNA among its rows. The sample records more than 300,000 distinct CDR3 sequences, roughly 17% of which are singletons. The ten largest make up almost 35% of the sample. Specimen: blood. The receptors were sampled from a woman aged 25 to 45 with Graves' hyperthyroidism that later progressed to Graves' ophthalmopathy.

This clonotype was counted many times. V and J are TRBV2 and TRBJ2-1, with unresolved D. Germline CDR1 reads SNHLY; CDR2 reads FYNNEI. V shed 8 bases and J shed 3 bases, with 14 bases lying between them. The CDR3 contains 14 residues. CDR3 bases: TGTGCCAGCCTCCGGCGGCTGGTCTACAATGAGCAGTTCTTC. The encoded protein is CASLRRLVYNEQFF.

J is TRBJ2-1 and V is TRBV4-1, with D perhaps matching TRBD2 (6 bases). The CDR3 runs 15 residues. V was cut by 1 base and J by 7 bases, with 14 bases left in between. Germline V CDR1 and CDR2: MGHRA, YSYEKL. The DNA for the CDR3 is TGCGCCAGCAGCCAAGGAAGTGGGGACTGGAATGAGCAGTTCTTC. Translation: CASSQGSGDWNEQFF.

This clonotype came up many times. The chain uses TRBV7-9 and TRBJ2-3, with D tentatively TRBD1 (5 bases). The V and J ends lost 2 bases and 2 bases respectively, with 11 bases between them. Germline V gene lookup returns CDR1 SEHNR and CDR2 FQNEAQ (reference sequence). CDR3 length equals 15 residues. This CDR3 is CASSLNRRPTDTQYF. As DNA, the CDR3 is TGTGCCAGCAGCTTAAACAGGCGACCCACAGATACGCAGTATTTT. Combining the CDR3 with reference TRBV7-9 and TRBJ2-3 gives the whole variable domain DTGVSQNPRHKITKRGQNVTFRCDPISEHNRLYWYRQTLGQGPEFLTYFQNEAQLEKSRLLSDRFSAERPKGSFSTLEIQRTEQGDSAMYLCASSLNRRPTDTQYFGPGTRLTVL.

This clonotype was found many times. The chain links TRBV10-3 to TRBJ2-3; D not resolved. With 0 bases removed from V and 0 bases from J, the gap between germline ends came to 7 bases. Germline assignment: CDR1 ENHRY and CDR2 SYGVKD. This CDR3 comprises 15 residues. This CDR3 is CAISESGTSTDTQYF. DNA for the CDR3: TGTGCCATCAGTGAGTCTGGCACTAGCACAGATACGCAGTATTTT.

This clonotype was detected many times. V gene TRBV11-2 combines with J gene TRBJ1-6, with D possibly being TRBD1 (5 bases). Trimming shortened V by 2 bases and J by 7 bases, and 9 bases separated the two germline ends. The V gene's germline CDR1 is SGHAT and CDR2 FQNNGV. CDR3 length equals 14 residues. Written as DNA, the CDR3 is TGTGCCAGCAGCTTACCCAGGGAAAATTCACCCCTCCACTTT. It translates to CASSLPRENSPLHF.

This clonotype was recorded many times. CDR3 region: CASSTPSGTRVNAGNTGELFF. CDR3 coding DNA: TGTGCCAGCAGTACTCCTTCCGGGACCCGCGTAAACGCTGGGAACACCGGGGAGCTGTTTTTT. This chain uses TRBV12-3 or TRBV12-4 with TRBJ2-2; D is tentatively TRBD1 or TRBD2 (5 bases each). This CDR3 is 21 amino acids long. Trimming removed 5 bases at V and 1 base at J, with 29 bases between.

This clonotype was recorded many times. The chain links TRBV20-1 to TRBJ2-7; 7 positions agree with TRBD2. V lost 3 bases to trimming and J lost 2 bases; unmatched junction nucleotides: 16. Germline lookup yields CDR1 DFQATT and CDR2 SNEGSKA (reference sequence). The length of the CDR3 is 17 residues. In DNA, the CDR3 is TGCAGTGCTAGTCAGACCTTAGCGGGCCCGACCCCCTACGAGCAGTACTTC. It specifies CSASQTLAGPTPYEQYF.

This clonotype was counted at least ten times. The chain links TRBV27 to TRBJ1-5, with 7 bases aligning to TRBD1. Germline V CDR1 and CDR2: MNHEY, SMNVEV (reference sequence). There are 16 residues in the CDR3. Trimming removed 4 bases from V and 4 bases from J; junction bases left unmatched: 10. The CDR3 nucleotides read TGTGCCAGCAGTTCCATCCGGACAGGTTTAAATCAGCCCCAGCATTTT. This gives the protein CASSSIRTGLNQPQHF.

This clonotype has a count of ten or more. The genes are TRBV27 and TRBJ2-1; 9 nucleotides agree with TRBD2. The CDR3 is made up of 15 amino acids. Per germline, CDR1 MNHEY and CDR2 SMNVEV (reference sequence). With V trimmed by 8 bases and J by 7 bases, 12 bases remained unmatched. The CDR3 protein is CASAVAGDLLNEQFF. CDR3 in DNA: TGTGCCAGCGCAGTAGCGGGAGATCTCTTAAATGAGCAGTTCTTC.

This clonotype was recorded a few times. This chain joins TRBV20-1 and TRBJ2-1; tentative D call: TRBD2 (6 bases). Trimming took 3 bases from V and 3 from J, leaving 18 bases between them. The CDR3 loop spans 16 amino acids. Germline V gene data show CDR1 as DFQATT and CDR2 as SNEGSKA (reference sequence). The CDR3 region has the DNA TGCAGTGCTAGGGGAGTTAGCGGACCGTACTACAATGAGCAGTTCTTC. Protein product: CSARGVSGPYYNEQFF.